This T cell receptor (beta chain) was captured by sequencing in a study of metastatic and nonmetastatic thyroid tumors. MiXCR reprocessed the PCR reads for TCRdb. Of roughly 53,000 clones in the sample, approximately 22% were seen once. CDR1 and CDR2 (germline): LGHDT, YNNKEL (reference sequence). V was pared by 3 bases and J by 4 bases, with 13 bases between. The CDR3 runs to 15 residues. None of the patients had undergone any treatment ahead of thyroid surgery. This clone has at least ten counts. V and J are TRBV3-1 and TRBJ1-3, with D unclear. This TCR came from a female donor with papillary thyroid cancer or a benign thyroid nodule (not recorded which). Some clones in this sample may be carry-over from other donors' samples. The source material was blood. CDR3 nucleotides: TGTGCCAGCAGCCAGCGTACAGCCTTAGGAAACACCATATATTTT. Protein sequence: CASSQRTALGNTIYF.